This TCR beta chain appears in the sequencing data of a study of T cell clones after liver transplantation. About the study: In this trial, immunosuppression withdrawal was attempted within 2 years of liver transplant. Tolerant meant at least one year fully off immunosuppression without liver enzymes above twice normal.

V gave up 4 bases and J gave up 6 bases, with 12 bases separating them. Germline CDR1 and CDR2: SQVTM and ANQGSEA. The CDR3 length is 12 residues. The table came from immunoSEQ multiplex PCR; TCRdb's copy has only in-frame clones and leaves some out. The sample lists 55,000 or so clones, 60% to 80% occurring once. The sequence derives from a human donor who received a liver transplant. The chain combines TRBV29-1 with TRBJ1-1; D unresolved. The source material was CD4+ T cells from blood, sampled before liver transplant. CDR3 region: CSVGWQFAEAFF. The CDR3 DNA follows: TGCAGCGTTGGATGGCAGTTTGCTGAAGCTTTCTTT.